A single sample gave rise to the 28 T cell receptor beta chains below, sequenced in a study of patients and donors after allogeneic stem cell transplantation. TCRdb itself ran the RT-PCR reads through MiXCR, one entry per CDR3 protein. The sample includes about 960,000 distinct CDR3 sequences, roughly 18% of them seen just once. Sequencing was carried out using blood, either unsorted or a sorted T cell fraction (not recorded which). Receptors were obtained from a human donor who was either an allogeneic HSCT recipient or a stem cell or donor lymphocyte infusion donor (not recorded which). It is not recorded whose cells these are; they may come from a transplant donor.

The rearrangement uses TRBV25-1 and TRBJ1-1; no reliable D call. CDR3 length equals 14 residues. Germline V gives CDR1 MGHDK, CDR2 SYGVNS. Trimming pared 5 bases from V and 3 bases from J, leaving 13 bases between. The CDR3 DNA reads TGTGCCAGCAGTTTTACGGGCATGGACACTGAAGCTTTCTTT. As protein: CASSFTGMDTEAFF.

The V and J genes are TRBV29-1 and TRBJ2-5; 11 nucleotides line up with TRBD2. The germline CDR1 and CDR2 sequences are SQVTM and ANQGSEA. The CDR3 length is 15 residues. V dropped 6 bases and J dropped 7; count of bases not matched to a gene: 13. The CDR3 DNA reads TGCAGCGTATTCGTACTAGCGGGAGTTTTCGGGACCCAGTACTTC. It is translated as CSVFVLAGVFGTQYF.

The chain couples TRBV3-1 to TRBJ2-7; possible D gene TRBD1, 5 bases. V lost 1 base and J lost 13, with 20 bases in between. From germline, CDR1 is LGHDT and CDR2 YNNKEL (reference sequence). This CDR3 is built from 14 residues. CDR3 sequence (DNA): TGTGCCAGCAGCCAAGCGGATAAGGGGCGGAGAGTTTACTTC. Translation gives CASSQADKGRRVYF.

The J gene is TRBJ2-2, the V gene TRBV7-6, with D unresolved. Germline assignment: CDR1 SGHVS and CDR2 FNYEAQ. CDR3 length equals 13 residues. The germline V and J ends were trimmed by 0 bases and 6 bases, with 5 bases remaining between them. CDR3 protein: CASSLAAAGELFF. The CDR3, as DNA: TGTGCCAGCAGCTTAGCGGCGGCCGGGGAGCTGTTTTTT.

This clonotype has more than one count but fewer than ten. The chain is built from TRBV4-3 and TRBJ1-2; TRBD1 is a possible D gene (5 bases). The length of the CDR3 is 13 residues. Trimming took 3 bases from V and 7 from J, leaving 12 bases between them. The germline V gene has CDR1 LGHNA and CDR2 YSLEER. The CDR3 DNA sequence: TGCGCCAGCAGCCAGTTGGAGGGGTCTGGCTACACCTTC. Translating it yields CASSQLEGSGYTF.

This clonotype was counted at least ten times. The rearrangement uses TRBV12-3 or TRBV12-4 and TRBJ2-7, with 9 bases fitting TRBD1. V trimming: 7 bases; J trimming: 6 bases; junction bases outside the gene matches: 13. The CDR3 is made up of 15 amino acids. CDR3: CASNPWTGVSGEQYF. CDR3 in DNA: TGTGCCAGCAATCCTTGGACAGGGGTTTCAGGCGAGCAGTACTTC.

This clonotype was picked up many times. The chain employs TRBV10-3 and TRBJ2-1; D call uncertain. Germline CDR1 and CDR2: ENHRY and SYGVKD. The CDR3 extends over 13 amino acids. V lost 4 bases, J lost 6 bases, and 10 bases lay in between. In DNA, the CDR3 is TGTGCCATCAGTGGCCAATCACCCAATGAGCAGTTCTTC. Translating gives CAISGQSPNEQFF.

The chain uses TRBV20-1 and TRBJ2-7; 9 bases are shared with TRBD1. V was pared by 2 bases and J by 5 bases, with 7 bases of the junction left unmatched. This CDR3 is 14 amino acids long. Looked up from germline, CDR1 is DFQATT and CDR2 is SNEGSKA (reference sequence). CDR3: CSARPGTGTNEQYF. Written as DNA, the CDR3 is TGCAGTGCTAGACCCGGGACAGGGACCAACGAGCAGTACTTC.

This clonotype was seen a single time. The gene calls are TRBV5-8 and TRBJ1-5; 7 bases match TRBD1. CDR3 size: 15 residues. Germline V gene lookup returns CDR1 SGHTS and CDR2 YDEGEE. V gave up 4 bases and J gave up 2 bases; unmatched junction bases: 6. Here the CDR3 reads CASSADRVCNQPQHF. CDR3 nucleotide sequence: TGTGCCAGCAGCGCTGACAGGGTTTGCAATCAGCCCCAGCATTTT.

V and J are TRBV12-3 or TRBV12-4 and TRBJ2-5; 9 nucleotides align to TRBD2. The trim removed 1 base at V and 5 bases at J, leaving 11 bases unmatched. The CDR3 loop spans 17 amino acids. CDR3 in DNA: TGTGCCAGCAGTTTAGAGAGGAGCGGGGGGCCACGGGAGACCCAGTACTTC. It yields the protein CASSLERSGGPRETQYF.

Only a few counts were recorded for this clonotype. The CDR3 sequence is CASSVGTSIGYTF. The CDR3 DNA reads TGTGCCAGCAGCGTTGGGACCTCTATTGGCTACACCTTC. The J gene is TRBJ1-2, the V gene TRBV9; maybe TRBD1 (5 bases). The V gene lost 2 bases and the J gene lost 7 bases, with 12 bases spanning the gap. In germline, CDR1 is SGDLS, CDR2 YYNGEE. The CDR3 has 13 amino acids.

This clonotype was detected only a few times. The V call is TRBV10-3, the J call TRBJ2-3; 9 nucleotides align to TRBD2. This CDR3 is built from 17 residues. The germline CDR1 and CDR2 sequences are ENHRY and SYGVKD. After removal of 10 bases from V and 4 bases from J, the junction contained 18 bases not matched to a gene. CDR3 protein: CATQWPNRAGGSDTQYF. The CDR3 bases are TGTGCCACCCAGTGGCCCAATCGGGCGGGAGGGTCAGATACGCAGTATTTT.

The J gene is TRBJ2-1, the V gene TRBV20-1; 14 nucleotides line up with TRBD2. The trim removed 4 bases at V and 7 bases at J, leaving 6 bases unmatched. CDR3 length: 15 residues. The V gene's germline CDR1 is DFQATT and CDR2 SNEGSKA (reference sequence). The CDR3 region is CSATRLAGGLNEQFF. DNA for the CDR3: TGCAGTGCTACCAGACTAGCGGGGGGGCTGAATGAGCAGTTCTTC.

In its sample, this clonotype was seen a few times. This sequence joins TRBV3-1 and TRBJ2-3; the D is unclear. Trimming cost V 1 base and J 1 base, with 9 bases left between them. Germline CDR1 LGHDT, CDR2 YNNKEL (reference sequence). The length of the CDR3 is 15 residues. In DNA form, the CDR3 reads TGTGCCAGCAGCCAAGCCAAAAGGGGCACAGATACGCAGTATTTT. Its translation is CASSQAKRGTDTQYF.

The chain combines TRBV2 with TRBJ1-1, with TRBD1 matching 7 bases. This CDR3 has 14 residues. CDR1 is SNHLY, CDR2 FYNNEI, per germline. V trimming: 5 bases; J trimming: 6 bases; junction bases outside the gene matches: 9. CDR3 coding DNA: TGTGCCAGCAGTCCGACTCGACAGGGCTCTGAAGCTTTCTTT. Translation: CASSPTRQGSEAFF.

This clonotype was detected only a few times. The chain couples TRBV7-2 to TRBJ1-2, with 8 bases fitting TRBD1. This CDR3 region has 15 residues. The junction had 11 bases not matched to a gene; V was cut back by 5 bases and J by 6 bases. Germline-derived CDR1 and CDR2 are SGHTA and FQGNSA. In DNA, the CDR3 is TGTGCCAGCAGCCCCCCCGGGGGGACAGGTCATGGCTACACCTTC. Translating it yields CASSPPGGTGHGYTF.

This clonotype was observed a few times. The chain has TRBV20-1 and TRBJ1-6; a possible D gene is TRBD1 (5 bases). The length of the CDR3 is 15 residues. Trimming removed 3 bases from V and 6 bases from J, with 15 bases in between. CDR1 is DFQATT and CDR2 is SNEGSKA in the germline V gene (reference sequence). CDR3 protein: CSASAREGSNSPLHF. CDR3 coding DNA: TGCAGTGCTAGTGCTAGGGAGGGGAGTAATTCACCCCTCCACTTT.

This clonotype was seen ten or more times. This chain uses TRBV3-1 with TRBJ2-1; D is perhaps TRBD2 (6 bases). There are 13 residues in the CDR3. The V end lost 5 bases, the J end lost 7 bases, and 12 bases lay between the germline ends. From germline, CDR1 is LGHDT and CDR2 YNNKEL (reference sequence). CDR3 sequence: CASSLTSLNEQFF. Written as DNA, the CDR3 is TGTGCCAGCAGCTTGACTAGTCTAAATGAGCAGTTCTTC.

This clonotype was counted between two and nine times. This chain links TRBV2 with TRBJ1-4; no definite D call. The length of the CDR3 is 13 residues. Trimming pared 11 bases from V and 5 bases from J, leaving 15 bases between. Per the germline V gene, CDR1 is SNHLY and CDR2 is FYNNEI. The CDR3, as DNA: TGTGCCGTACGGACGGTTGGGAATGAAAAACTGTTTTTT. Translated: CAVRTVGNEKLFF.

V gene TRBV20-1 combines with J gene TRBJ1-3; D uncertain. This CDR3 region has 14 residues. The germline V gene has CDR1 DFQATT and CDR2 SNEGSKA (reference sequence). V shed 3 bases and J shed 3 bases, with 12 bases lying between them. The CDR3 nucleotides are TGCAGTGCTAGTCCAGGAAGCCTTGGAAACACCATATATTTT. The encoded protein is CSASPGSLGNTIYF.

The CDR3 here is CSVGREVDTQYF. The DNA of the CDR3 is TGCAGCGTTGGCCGAGAGGTAGATACGCAGTATTTT. The chain uses TRBV29-1 and TRBJ2-3; the D is unclear. Germline V gene lookup returns CDR1 SQVTM and CDR2 ANQGSEA. The CDR3 length is 12 residues. V lost 4 bases to trimming and J lost 5 bases, with 10 bases between them.

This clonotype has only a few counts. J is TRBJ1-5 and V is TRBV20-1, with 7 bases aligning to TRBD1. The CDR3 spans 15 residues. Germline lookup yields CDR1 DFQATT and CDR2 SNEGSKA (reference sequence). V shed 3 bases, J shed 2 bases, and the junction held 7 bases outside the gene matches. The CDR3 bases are TGCAGTGCTAGTGAACAGGGGATAGGCAATCAGCCCCAGCATTTT. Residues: CSASEQGIGNQPQHF.

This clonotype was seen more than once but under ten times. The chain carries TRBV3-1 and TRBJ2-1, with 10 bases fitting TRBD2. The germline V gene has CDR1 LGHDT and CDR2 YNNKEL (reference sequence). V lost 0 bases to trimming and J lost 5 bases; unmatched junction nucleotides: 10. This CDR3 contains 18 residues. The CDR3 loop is CASSQESPILAGNNEQFF. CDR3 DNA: TGTGCCAGCAGCCAAGAAAGTCCGATACTAGCGGGGAACAATGAGCAGTTCTTC.

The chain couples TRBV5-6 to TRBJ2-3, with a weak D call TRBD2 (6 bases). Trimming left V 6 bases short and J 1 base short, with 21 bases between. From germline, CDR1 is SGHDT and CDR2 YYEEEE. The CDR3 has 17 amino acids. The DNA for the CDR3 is TGTGCCAGCACCCTACCATTTAAGCGGGCCCGCACAGATACGCAGTATTTT. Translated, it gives CASTLPFKRARTDTQYF. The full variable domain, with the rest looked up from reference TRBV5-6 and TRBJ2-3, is DAGVTQSPTHLIKTRGQQVTLRCSPKSGHDTVSWYQQALGQGPQFIFQYYEEEERQRGNFPDRFSGHQFPNYSSELNVNALLLGDSALYLCASTLPFKRARTDTQYFGPGTRLTVL.

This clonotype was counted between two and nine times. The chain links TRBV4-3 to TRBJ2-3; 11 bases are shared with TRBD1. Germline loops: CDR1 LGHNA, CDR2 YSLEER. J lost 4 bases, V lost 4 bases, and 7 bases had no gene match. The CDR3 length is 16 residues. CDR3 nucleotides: TGCGCCAGCAGCCCAAACGGACAGGGGGCCCCAGATACGCAGTATTTT. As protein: CASSPNGQGAPDTQYF.

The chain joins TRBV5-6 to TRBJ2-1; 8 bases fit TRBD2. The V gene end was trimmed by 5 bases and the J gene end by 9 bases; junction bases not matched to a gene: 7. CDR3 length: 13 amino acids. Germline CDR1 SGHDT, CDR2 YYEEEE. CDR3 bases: TGTGCCAGCAGTGCCCGGGGGGGAGGTGAGCAGTTCTTC. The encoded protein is CASSARGGGEQFF.

The CDR3 region has the DNA TGTGCCAGCGGGATCCAGGCACACAATGAGCAGTTCTTC. Protein sequence: CASGIQAHNEQFF. The chain is built from TRBV7-2 and TRBJ2-1; unclear D gene. Germline V CDR1 and CDR2: SGHTA, FQGNSA. The CDR3 sequence is 13 residues long. Trimming took 8 bases from V and 5 from J, leaving 13 bases between them. The variable domain in full, with the rest retrieved from reference TRBV7-2 and TRBJ2-1, is GAGVSQSPSNKVTEKGKDVELRCDPISGHTALYWYRQSLGQGLEFLIYFQGNSAPDKSGLPSDRFSAERTGGSVSTLTIQRTQQEDSAVYLCASGIQAHNEQFFGPGTRLTVL.

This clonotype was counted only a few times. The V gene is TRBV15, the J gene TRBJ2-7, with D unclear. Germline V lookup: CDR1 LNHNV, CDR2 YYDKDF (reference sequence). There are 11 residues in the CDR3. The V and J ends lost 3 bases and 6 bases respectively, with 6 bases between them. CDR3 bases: TGTGCCACCAGCAGCCGGGCCGAGCAGTACTTC. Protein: CATSSRAEQYF. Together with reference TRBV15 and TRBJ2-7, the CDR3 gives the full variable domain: DAMVIQNPRYQVTQFGKPVTLSCSQTLNHNVMYWYQQKSSQAPKLLFHYYDKDFNNEADTPDNFQSRRPNTSFCFLDIRSPGLGDTAMYLCATSSRAEQYFGPGTRLTVT.